Listed here are 11 T cell receptor beta chains from one sample, sequenced in a study of blood T cell repertoires in COVID-19. The assay was immunoSEQ multiplex PCR, and TCRdb's table has in-frame clones only and misses some. Of 250,000 to 400,000 clones listed, 75% to 90% were seen once; the top ten hold over 1.5%. Sequencing used PBMCs or T cells enriched from blood (not recorded which). The receptors come from a woman aged 25 to 39 who had been exposed to COVID-19.

The rearrangement links TRBV30 to TRBJ2-2; 9 bases are a match to TRBD1. CDR1 and CDR2 from the germline V gene are GTSNPN and SVGIG (reference sequence). This CDR3 has 18 residues. Trimming at V came to 3 bases and at J to 2 bases, leaving 13 bases not matched to a gene. Here the CDR3 DNA reads TGTGCCTGGAGCACCATAATTCCGGGACAGGGTAACACCGGGGAGCTGTTTTTT. Translated: CAWSTIIPGQGNTGELFF.

The rearrangement joins TRBV3-1 (or the pseudogene TRBV3-2) to TRBJ2-1, with 7 bases identical to TRBD2. After removal of 3 bases from V and 5 bases from J, the junction contained 7 bases not matched to a gene. Germline values: CDR1 LGHDT, CDR2 YNNKEL (reference sequence). The CDR3 is made up of 15 amino acids. This CDR3 reads CASSQRTRYDNEQFF. Written as DNA, the CDR3 is TGTGCCAGCAGCCAGAGGACTAGATACGACAATGAGCAGTTCTTC.

This CDR3 reads CASSPLTYGYTF. CDR3 coding DNA: TGTGCCAGCAGTCCATTGACATATGGCTACACCTTC. V usage is TRBV28 and J usage is TRBJ1-2; unclear D gene. This CDR3 has 12 amino acids. Trimming took off 5 bases at V and 5 bases at J, with 9 bases between the two ends. In germline, CDR1 is MDHEN, CDR2 SYDVKM.

The chain couples TRBV30 to TRBJ1-5; no firm D call. V was trimmed by 1 base and J by 3 bases, leaving 7 bases between them. Germline V gives CDR1 GTSNPN, CDR2 SVGIG (reference sequence). This CDR3 spans 13 amino acids. CDR3 residues: CAWSGQDNQPQHF. CDR3 nucleotide sequence: TGTGCCTGGAGTGGTCAGGACAATCAGCCCCAGCATTTT.

This rearrangement joins TRBV7-3 to TRBJ1-1, with 11 positions matching TRBD1. Trimming removed 5 bases from V and 4 bases from J; junction bases left unmatched: 0. This CDR3 comprises 13 residues. CDR1 and CDR2 (germline): SGHTA, FQGTGA. CDR3 sequence reads: CASSGTGGTEAFF. The CDR3 nucleotides read TGTGCCAGCAGCGGGACAGGGGGCACTGAAGCTTTCTTT.

The rearrangement links TRBV3-1 (or the pseudogene TRBV3-2) to TRBJ2-1, with 13 bases that match TRBD2. This CDR3 has 19 amino acids. Germline lookup yields CDR1 LGHDT and CDR2 YNNKEL (reference sequence). With 1 base clipped from V and 0 bases from J, the junction kept 6 bases outside the gene matches. The CDR3 reads CASSQGGTSGARSYNEQFF. For the CDR3, the DNA is TGTGCCAGCAGCCAAGGAGGGACTAGCGGGGCCCGCTCCTACAATGAGCAGTTCTTC.

The chain uses TRBV9 and TRBJ1-5; D is undetermined. Germline loops: CDR1 SGDLS, CDR2 YYNGEE. Trimming cost V 5 bases and J 2 bases, with 17 bases left between them. The CDR3 has 16 residues. The CDR3 coding sequence is TGTGCCAGCAGAGAGAGGTGTCAATCAGGCAATCAGCCCCAGCATTTT. Protein sequence: CASRERCQSGNQPQHF.

This clone was seen a handful of times. The chain couples TRBV19 to TRBJ1-5, with TRBD1 matching over 7 bases. The germline gives CDR1 LNHDA, CDR2 SQIVND (reference sequence). This CDR3 has 15 amino acids. J lost 0 bases, V lost 6 bases, and 5 bases had no gene match. The CDR3 is CASSYQGVSNQPQHF. The DNA for the CDR3 is TGTGCCAGTAGCTACCAGGGGGTTAGCAATCAGCCCCAGCATTTT.

The chain has TRBV18 and TRBJ1-2, with 8 bases lining up with TRBD1. V was clipped by 5 bases and J by 6 bases; unmatched bases: 11. The CDR3 has 15 residues. Germline V gives CDR1 KGHSH, CDR2 LQKENI. The CDR3 region is CASSSDRVRGDGYTF. In DNA, the CDR3 is TGTGCCAGCTCATCGGACAGGGTCAGGGGAGATGGCTACACCTTC.

The genes are TRBV27 and TRBJ2-3; 10 nucleotides match TRBD2. V lost 5 bases, J lost 6 bases, and 11 bases stayed unmatched. The CDR3 consists of 16 residues. The germline CDR1 and CDR2 sequences are MNHEY and SMNVEV (reference sequence). The CDR3 is CASSPTLAGGADTQYF. The DNA of the CDR3 is TGTGCCAGCAGTCCCACTTTAGCGGGAGGTGCGGATACGCAGTATTTT.

The V and J genes are TRBV27 and TRBJ2-5; TRBD1 is a possible D gene (5 bases). Germline V lookup: CDR1 MNHEY, CDR2 SMNVEV (reference sequence). V lost 5 bases and J 1 base, leaving 5 bases between the germline ends. CDR3 length equals 12 residues. The CDR3 here is CASSDSQETQYF. The CDR3 DNA is TGTGCCAGCAGTGACAGCCAAGAGACCCAGTACTTC.